This T cell receptor beta chain is drawn from a study of low-dose radiotherapy and immunotherapy resistance in tumors. Study-level information: Treatment of Cohort 1 consisted of 0.5 Gy per fraction every 2 weeks, adding up to 6.5 Gy. Given every two weeks, intravenous cyclophosphamide 200 mg/m2 preceded radiation and immunotherapy by one day.

This CDR3 is built from 16 residues. Trimming pared 0 bases from V and 2 bases from J, leaving 12 bases between. In germline, CDR1 is MNHEY, CDR2 SVGAGI. TRAV and TRBV primers primed cDNA for both TCRalpha and TCRbeta. With a constant-region primer and a V-primer adapter, TCRs were subjected to roughly 18 PCR cycles of amplification. Isolated mRNA was amplified by in vitro transcription. TCRdb processed the reads anew with MiXCR; each CDR3 protein has one entry. The sample comprises tens of thousands of distinct CDR3 sequences, roughly a sixth of which are singletons, and less than 3.5% rests with the top ten. This clonotype has ten or more counts. Time point denoted: before trial treatment. Treatment of the donors consisted of nivolumab and ipilimumab (plus aspirin, low-dose cyclophosphamide and low-dose radiotherapy).

This sequence joins TRBV6-5 and TRBJ2-3; D remains unclear. The sequence was collected from a male donor with prostate cancer. Sequencing was performed on PBMCs, taken before treatment. The DNA of the CDR3 is TGTGCCAGCAGTTACTCCCAAGGTGGGCCCACAGATACGCAGTATTTT. Residues: CASSYSQGGPTDTQYF.